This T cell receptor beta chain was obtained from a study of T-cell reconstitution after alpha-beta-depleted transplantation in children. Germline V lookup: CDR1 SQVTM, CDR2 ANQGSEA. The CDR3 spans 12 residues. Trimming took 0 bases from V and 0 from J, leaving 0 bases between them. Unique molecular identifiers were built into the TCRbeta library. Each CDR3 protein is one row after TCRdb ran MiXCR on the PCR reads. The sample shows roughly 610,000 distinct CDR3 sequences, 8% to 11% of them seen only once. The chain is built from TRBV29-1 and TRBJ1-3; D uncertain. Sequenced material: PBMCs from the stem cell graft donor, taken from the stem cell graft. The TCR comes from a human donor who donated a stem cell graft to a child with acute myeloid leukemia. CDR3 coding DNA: TGCAGCGTTGAAGACTCTGGAAACACCATATATTTT. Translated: CSVEDSGNTIYF.